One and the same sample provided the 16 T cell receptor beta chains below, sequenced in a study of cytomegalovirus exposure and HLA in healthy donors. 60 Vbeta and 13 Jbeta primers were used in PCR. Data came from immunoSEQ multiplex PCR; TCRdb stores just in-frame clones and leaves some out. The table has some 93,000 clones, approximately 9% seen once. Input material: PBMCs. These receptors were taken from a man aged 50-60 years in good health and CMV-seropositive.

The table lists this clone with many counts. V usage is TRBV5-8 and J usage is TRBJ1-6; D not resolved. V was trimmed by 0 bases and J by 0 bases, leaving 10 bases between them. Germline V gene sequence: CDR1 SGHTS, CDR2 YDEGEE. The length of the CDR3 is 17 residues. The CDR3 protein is CASSLAQVSSYNSPLHF. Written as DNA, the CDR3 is TGTGCCAGCAGCTTGGCCCAGGTCAGCTCCTATAATTCACCCCTCCACTTT.

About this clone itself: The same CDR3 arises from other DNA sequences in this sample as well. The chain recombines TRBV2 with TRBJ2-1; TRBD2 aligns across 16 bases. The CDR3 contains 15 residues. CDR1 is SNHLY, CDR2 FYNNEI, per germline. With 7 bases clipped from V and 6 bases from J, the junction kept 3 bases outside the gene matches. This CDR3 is CASTGTSGRANEQFF. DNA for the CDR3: TGTGCCAGCACTGGGACTAGCGGGAGGGCCAATGAGCAGTTCTTC.

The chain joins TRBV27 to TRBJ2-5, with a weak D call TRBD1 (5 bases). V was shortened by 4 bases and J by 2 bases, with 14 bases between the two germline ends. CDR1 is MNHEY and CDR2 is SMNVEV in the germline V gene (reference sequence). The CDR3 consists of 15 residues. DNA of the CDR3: TGTGCCAGCAGTTCGTATGGGGCCGAACAAGAGACCCAGTACTTC. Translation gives CASSSYGAEQETQYF.

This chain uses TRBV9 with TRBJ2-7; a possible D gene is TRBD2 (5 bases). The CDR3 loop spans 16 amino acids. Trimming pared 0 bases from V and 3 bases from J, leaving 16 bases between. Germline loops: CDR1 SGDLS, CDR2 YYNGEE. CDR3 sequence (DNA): TGTGCCAGCAGCGTAGAAGGAGAAGCGGACCTCTACGAGCAGTACTTC. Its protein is CASSVEGEADLYEQYF.

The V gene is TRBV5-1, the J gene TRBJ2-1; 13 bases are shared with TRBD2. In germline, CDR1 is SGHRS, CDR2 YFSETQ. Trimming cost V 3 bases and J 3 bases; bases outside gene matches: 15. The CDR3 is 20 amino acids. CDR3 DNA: TGCGCCAGCAGCTCCCCCACACTAGCGGGAGGGCCGAAAGGCTACAATGAGCAGTTCTTC. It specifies CASSSPTLAGGPKGYNEQFF.

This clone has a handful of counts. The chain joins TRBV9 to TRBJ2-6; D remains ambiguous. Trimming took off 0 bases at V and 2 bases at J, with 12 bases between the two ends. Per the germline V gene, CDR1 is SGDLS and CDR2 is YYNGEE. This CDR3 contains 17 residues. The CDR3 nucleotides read TGTGCCAGCAGCGTAGCAGGAAAGGTAGCTGGGGCCAACGTCCTGACTTTC. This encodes CASSVAGKVAGANVLTF.

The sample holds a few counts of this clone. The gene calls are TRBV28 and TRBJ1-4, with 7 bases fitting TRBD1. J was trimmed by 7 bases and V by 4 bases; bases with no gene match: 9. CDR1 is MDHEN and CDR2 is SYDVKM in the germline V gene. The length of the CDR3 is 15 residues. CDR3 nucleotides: TGTGCCAGCAGTTCCCCGACAGGGCCGGGTGAAAAACTGTTTTTT. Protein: CASSSPTGPGEKLFF.

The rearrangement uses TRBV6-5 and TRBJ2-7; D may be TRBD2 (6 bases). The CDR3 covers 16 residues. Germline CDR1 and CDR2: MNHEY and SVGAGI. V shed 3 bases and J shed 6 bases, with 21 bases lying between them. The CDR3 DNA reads TGTGCCAGCAGTTATTACGCCGGGACTGGGCTTGGCGAGCAGTACTTC. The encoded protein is CASSYYAGTGLGEQYF.

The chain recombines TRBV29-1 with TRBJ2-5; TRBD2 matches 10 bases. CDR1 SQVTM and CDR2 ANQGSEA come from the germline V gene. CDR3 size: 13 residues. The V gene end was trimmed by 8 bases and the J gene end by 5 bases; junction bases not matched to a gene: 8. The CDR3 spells CSILAGDAETQYF. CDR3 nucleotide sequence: TGCAGCATTCTAGCGGGAGATGCGGAGACCCAGTACTTC. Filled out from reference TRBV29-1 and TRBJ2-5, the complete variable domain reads SAVISQKPSRDICQRGTSLTIQCQVDSQVTMMFWYRQQPGQSLTLIATANQGSEATYESGFVIDKFPISRPNLTFSTLTVSNMSPEDSSIYLCSILAGDAETQYFGPGTRLLVL.

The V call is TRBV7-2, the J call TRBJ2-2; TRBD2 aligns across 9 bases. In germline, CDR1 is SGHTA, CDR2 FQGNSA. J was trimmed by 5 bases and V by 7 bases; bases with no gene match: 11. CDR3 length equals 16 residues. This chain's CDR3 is CASKLQSSGMTGELFF. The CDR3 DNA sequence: TGTGCCAGCAAACTCCAATCTAGCGGGATGACCGGGGAGCTGTTTTTT.

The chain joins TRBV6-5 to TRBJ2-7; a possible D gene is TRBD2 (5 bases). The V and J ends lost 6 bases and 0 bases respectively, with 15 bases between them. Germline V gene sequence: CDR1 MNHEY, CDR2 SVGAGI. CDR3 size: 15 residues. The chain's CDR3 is CASRKNPRGSYEQYF. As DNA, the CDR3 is TGTGCCAGCAGGAAGAATCCCCGGGGCTCCTACGAGCAGTACTTC.

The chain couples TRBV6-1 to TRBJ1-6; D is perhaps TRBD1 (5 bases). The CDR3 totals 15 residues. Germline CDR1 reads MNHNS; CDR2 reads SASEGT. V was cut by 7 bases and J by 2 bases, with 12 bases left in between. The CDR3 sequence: CASIRPGTYNSPLHF. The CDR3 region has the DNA TGTGCCAGCATCAGGCCAGGGACCTATAATTCACCCCTCCACTTT.

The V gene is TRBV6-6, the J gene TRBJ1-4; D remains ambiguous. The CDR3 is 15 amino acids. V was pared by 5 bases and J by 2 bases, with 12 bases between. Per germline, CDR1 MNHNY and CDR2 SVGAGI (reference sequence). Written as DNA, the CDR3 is TGTGCCAGCAGTACGCGAGGGTCGACTAATGAAAAACTGTTTTTT. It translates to CASSTRGSTNEKLFF.

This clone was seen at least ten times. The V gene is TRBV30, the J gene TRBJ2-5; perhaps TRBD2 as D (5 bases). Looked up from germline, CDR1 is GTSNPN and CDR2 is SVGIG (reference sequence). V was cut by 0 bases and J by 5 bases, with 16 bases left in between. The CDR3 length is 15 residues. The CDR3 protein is CAWSVYFGSGETQYF. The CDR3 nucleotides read TGTGCCTGGAGTGTATATTTTGGGTCGGGGGAGACCCAGTACTTC.

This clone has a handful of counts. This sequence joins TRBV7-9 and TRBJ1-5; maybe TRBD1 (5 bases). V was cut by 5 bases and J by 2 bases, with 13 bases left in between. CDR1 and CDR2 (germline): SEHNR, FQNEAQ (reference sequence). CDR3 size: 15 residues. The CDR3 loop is CASSRAGGGNQPQHF. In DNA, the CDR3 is TGTGCCAGCAGCCGGGCCGGGGGGGGCAATCAGCCCCAGCATTTT. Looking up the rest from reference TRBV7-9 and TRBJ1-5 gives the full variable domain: DTGVSQNPRHKITKRGQNVTFRCDPISEHNRLYWYRQTLGQGPEFLTYFQNEAQLEKSRLLSDRFSAERPKGSFSTLEIQRTEQGDSAMYLCASSRAGGGNQPQHFGDGTRLSIL.

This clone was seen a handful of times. CDR3 sequence reads: CASSLPDPWEREAHTDTQYF. The DNA for the CDR3 is TGCGCCAGCAGCCTTCCGGACCCATGGGAGCGGGAGGCCCACACAGATACGCAGTATTTT. V gene TRBV4-1 combines with J gene TRBJ2-3; 9 bases align to TRBD2. This CDR3 is 20 amino acids long. The germline CDR1 and CDR2 sequences are MGHRA and YSYEKL. V dropped 4 bases and J dropped 2; count of bases not matched to a gene: 19.